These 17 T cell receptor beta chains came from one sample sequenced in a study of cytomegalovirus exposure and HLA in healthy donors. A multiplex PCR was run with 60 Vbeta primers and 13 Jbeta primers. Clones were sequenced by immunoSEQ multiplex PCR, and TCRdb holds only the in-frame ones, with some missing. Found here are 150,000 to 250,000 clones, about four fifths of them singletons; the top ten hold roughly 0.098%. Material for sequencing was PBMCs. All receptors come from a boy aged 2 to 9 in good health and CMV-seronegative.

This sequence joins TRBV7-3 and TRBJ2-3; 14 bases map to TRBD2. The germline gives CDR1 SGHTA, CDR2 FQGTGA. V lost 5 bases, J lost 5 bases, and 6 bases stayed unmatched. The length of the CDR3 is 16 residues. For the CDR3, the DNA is TGTGCCAGCAGCCGCTCCGGGACTAGCGGGGGAGATACGCAGTATTTT. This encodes CASSRSGTSGGDTQYF.

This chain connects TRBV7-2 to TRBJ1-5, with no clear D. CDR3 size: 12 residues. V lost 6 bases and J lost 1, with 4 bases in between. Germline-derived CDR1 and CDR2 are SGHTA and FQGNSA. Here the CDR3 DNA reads TGTGCCAGCAGTCAAAGCAATCAGCCCCAGCATTTT. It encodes CASSQSNQPQHF.

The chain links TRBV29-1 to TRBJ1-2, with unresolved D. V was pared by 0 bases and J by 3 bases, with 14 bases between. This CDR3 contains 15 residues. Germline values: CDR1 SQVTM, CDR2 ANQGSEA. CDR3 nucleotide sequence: TGCAGCGTTGAAGATCCGAGGGTTCGGGACTATGGCTACACCTTC. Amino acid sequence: CSVEDPRVRDYGYTF. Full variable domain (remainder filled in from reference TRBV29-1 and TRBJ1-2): SAVISQKPSRDICQRGTSLTIQCQVDSQVTMMFWYRQQPGQSLTLIATANQGSEATYESGFVIDKFPISRPNLTFSTLTVSNMSPEDSSIYLCSVEDPRVRDYGYTFGSGTRLTVV.

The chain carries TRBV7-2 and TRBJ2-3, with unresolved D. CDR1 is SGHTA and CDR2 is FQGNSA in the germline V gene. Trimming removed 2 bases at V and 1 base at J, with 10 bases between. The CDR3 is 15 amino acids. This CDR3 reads CASSLRLAGTDTQYF. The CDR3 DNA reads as TGTGCCAGCAGCTTAAGGTTAGCAGGCACAGATACGCAGTATTTT.

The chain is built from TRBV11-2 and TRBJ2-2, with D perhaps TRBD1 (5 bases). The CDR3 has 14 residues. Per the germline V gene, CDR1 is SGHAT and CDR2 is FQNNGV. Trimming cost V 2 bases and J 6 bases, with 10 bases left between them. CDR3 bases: TGTGCCAGCAGCTTATCAGCAGGGTCCGGGGAGCTGTTTTTT. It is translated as CASSLSAGSGELFF.

CDR3 DNA: TGTGCCAGCAGCTACATACAGGGGACTGGGGCCAACGTCCTGACTTTC. Its protein product is CASSYIQGTGANVLTF. The chain recombines TRBV7-9 with TRBJ2-6; TRBD1 aligns across 7 bases. CDR1 is SEHNR and CDR2 is FQNEAQ in the germline V gene (reference sequence). The CDR3 runs 16 residues. V lost 4 bases to trimming and J lost 2 bases; unmatched junction nucleotides: 5.

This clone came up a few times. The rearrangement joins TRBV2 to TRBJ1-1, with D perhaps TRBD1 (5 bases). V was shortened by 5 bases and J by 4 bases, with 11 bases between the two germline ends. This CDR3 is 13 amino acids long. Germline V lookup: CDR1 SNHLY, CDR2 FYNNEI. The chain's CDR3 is CASSLTVGTEAFF. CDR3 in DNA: TGTGCCAGCAGTCTGACAGTAGGCACTGAAGCTTTCTTT.

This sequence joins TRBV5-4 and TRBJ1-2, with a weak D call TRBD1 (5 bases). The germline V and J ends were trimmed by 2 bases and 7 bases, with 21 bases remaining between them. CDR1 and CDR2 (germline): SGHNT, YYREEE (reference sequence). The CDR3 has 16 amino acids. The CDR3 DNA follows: TGTGCCAGCAGCTTTAACCCCTGGCAGGGTCAGGGTGGCTACACCTTC. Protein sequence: CASSFNPWQGQGGYTF.

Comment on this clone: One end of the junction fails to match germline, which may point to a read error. The CDR3 coding sequence is TGTGCTAGCAGCCGTCCCGGGACAGGGAACACTGAAGCTTTCTTT. This encodes CASSRPGTGNTEAFF. The J gene is TRBJ1-1, the V gene TRBV7-7; 8 bases agree with TRBD1. The CDR3 extends over 15 amino acids. The germline gives CDR1 SSHAT, CDR2 FNYEAQ (reference sequence).

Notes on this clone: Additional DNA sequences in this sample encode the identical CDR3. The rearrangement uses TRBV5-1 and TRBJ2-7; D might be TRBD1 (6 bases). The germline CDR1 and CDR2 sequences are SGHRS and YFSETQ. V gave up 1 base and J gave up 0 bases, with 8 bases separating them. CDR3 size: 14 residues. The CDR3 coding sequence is TGCGCCAGCAGCTTGACAGGGAGCTCCTACGAGCAGTACTTC. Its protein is CASSLTGSSYEQYF.

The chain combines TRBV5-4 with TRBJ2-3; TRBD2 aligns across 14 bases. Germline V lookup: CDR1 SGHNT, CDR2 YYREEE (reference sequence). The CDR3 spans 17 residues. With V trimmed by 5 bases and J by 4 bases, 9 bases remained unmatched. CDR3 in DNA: TGTGCCAGCAGACTGACTAGCGGGGGGGTCCCCTCAGATACGCAGTATTTT. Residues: CASRLTSGGVPSDTQYF.

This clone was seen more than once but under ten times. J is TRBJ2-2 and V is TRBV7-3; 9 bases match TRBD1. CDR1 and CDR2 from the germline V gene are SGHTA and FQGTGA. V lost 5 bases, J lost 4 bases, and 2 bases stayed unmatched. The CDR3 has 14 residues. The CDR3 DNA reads TGTGCCAGCAGCCTGACAGGGGGCACCGGGGAGCTGTTTTTT. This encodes CASSLTGGTGELFF.

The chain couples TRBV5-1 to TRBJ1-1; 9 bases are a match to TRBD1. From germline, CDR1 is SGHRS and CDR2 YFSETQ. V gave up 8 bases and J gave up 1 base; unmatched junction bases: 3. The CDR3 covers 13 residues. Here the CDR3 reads CASGQGRNTEAFF. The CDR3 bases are TGCGCCAGTGGACAGGGGAGGAACACTGAAGCTTTCTTT.

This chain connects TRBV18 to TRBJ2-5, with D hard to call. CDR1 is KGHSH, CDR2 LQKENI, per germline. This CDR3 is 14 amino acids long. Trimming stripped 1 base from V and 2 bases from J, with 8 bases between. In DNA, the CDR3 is TGTGCCAGCTCACCACGGTGGCAGCAAGAGACCCAGTACTTC. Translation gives CASSPRWQQETQYF. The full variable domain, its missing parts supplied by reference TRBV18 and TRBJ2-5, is NAGVMQNPRHLVRRRGQEARLRCSPMKGHSHVYWYRQLPEEGLKFMVYLQKENIIDESGMPKERFSAEFPKEGPSILRIQQVVRGDSAAYFCASSPRWQQETQYFGPGTRLLVL.

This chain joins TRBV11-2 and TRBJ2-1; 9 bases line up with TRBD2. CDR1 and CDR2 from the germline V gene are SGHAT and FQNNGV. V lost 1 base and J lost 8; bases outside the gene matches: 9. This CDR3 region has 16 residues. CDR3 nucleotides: TGTGCCAGCAGCTTAGTTGGTAGCGGGGGTCGAGATGAGCAGTTCTTC. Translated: CASSLVGSGGRDEQFF.

CDR3 DNA sequence: TGTGCCAGCAGCTTGTTACCCGCCGAGATGCAGTATTTT. The encoded protein is CASSLLPAEMQYF. The J gene is TRBJ2-3, the V gene TRBV5-4; D not resolved. V lost 1 base to trimming and J lost 11 bases, with 14 bases between them. Germline V lookup: CDR1 SGHNT, CDR2 YYREEE (reference sequence). This CDR3 has 13 amino acids.

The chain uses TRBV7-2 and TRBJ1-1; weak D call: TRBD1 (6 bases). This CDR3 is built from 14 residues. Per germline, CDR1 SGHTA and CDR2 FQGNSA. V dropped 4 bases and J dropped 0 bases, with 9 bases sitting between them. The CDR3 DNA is TGTGCCAGCAGCTCGCAGGGGATGAACACTGAAGCTTTCTTT. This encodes CASSSQGMNTEAFF.